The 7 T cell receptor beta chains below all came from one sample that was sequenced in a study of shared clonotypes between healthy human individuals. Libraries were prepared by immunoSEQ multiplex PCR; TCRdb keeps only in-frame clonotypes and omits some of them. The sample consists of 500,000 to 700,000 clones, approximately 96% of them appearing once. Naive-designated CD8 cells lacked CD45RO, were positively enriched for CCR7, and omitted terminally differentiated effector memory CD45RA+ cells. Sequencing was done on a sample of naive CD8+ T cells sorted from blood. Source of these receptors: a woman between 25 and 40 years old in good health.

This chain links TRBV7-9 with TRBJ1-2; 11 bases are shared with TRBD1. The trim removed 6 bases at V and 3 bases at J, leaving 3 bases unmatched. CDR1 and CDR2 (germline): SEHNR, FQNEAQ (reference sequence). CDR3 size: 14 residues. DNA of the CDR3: TGTGCCAGCAGAGGGACAGGGGGTGACTATGGCTACACCTTC. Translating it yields CASRGTGGDYGYTF. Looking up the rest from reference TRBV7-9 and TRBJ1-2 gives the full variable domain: DTGVSQNPRHKITKRGQNVTFRCDPISEHNRLYWYRQTLGQGPEFLTYFQNEAQLEKSRLLSDRFSAERPKGSFSTLEIQRTEQGDSAMYLCASRGTGGDYGYTFGSGTRLTVV.

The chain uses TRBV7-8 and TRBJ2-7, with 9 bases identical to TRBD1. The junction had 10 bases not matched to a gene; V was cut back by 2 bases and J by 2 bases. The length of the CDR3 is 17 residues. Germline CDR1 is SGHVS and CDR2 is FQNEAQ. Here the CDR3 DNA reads TGTGCCAGCAGCTTACCCCACGGGACAGGGTTAACCTACGAGCAGTACTTC. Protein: CASSLPHGTGLTYEQYF.

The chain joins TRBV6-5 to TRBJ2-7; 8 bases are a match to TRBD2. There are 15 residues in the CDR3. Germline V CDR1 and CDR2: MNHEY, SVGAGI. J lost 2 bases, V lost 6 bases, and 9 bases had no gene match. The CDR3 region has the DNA TGTGCCAGCAGGTTTCGGGAGGGCAGGCCCTACGAGCAGTACTTC. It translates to CASRFREGRPYEQYF.

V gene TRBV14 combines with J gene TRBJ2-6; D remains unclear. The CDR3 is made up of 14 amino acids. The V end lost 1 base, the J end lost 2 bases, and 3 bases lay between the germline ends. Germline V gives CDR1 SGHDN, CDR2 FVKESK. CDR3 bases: TGTGCCAGCAGCCAAGGTGCTGGGGCCAACGTCCTGACTTTC. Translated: CASSQGAGANVLTF.

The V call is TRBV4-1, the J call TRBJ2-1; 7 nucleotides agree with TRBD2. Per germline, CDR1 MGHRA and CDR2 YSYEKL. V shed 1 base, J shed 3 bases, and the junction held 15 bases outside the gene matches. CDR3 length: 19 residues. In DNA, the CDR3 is TGCGCCAGCAGCCAAGGGTCAATTGGGCCTAGCGGAGACTACAATGAGCAGTTCTTC. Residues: CASSQGSIGPSGDYNEQFF.

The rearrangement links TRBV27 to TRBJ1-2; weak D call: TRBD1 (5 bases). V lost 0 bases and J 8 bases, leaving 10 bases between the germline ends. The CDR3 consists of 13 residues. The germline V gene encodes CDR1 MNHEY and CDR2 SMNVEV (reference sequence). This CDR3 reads CASSLSQAVGYTF. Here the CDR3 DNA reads TGTGCCAGCAGTTTATCACAGGCGGTGGGCTACACCTTC.

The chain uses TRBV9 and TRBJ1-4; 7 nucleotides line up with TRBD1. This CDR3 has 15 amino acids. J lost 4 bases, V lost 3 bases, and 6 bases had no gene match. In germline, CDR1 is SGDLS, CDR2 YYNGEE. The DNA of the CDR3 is TGTGCCAGCAGCGCGCGGACAGGAGTTAATGAAAAACTGTTTTTT. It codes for CASSARTGVNEKLFF.